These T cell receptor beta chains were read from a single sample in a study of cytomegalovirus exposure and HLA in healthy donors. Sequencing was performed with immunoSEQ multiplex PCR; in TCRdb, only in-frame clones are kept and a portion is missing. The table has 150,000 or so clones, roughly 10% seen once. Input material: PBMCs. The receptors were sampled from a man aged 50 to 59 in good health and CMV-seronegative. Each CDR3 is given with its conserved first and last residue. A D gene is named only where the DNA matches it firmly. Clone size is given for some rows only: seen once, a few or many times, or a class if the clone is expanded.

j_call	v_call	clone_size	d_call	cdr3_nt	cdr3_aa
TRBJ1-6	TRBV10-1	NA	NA	TGCGCCAGCAGTGAAGGACAGTCCGGCTCACCCCTCCACTTT	CASSEGQSGSPLHF
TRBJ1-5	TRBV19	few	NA	TGTGCCAGTACTACCAGGGGCTCTGGCAATCAGCCCCAGCATTTT	CASTTRGSGNQPQHF
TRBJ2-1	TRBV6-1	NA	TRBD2	TGTGCCAGCACCCTACTAGCGGGTCCAGCCAATGAGCAGTTCTTC	CASTLLAGPANEQFF
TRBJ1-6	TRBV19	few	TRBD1	TGTGCCAGTAGCAACCGGGACAGGGCGGTTTCACCCCTCCACTTT	CASSNRDRAVSPLHF
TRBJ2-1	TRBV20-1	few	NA	TGCAGTGCTAATAGCGCCAACCCGTTCTTC	CSANSANPFF
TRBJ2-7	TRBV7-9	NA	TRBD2	TGTGCCAGCAGCTTAGCACTAGCGCCAAAGGCGGTGCAGTACTTC	CASSLALAPKAVQYF
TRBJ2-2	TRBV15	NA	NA	TGTGCCACCAGCCTGGCGGGCGGGGAGCTGTTTTTT	CATSLAGGELFF
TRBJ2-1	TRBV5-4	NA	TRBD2	TGTGCCAGCAGCTCCCGAGGCGGGAGGAATGAGCAGTTCTTC	CASSSRGGRNEQFF
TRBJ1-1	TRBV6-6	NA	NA	TGTGCCAGCAGGGGACAATTGAACACTGAAGCTTTCTTT	CASRGQLNTEAFF
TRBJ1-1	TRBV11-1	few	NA	TGTGCCAGCAGCTTGTTTTTACAGGGTGACACTGAAGCTTTCTTT	CASSLFLQGDTEAFF
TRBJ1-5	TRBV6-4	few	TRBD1	TGTGCCAGCACTGACTCGGGGACAGAAGACTATCAGCCCCAGCATTTT	CASTDSGTEDYQPQHF
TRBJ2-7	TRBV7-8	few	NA	TGTGCCAGCAGCTCAACCCGGGCCCGAGGGGGCGAGCAGTACTTC	CASSSTRARGGEQYF
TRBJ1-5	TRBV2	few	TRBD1	TGTGCCAGCAGTCTTTCCGGGACAGGGGCAACCAGCAATCAGCCCCAGCATTTT	CASSLSGTGATSNQPQHF
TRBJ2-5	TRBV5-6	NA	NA	TGTGCCAGCAGCCAGGGTACCATGTCTCAGTACTTC	CASSQGTMSQYF
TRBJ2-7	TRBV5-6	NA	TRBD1	TGTGCCAGCAGCCCGGTGACAGGGGCCGGATTCGGGCAGTACTTC	CASSPVTGAGFGQYF
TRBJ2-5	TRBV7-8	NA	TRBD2	TGTGCCAGCAGGAGAGCGGGAGGAGAAGAGACCCAGTACTTC	CASRRAGGEETQYF
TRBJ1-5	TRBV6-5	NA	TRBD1	TGTGCCAGCAGTGGACAGGGGGGAGGCAATCAGCCCCAGCATTTT	CASSGQGGGNQPQHF
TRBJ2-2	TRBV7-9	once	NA	TGTGCCAGCAGCTTAGCTGGCTCCACCGGGGAGCTGTTTTTT	CASSLAGSTGELFF
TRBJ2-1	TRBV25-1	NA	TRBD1	TGTGCCAGCCACCCGGGACAGGGGTTCAATGAGCAGTTCTTC	CASHPGQGFNEQFF
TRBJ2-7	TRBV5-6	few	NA	TGTGCCAGCAGCTTGGTCTTCGAGCAGTACTTC	CASSLVFEQYF
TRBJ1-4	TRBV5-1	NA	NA	TGCGCCAGCGGCCTGGGACAAAACGGGGGTAATGAAAAACTGTTTTTT	CASGLGQNGGNEKLFF
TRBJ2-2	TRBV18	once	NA	TGTGCCAGCTCACCAACTGGGGCCCAGAACACCGGGGAGCTGTTTTTT	CASSPTGAQNTGELFF
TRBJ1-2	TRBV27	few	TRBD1	TGTGCCAGCAGTTTACAGGGGGCGCCCCGTGGTGGCTACACCTTC	CASSLQGAPRGGYTF
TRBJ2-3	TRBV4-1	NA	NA	TGCGCCAGCAGCCAAGATGGAGACTCGAGCACAGATACGCAGTATTTT	CASSQDGDSSTDTQYF
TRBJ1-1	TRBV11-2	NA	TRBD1	TGTGCCAGCAGCGCGGCGGGCAGGGGGATGAACACTGAAGCTTTCTTT	CASSAAGRGMNTEAFF
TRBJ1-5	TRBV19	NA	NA	TGTGCCAGTAGTATAGGCCCCGGTCAGCCCCAGCATTTT	CASSIGPGQPQHF
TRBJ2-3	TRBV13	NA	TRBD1	TGTGCCAGCAGCGTACGACAGGGGGGGCGGCCAGATACGCAGTATTTT	CASSVRQGGRPDTQYF
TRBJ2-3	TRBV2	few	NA	TGTGCCAGCAGTGAAGAAGGAACTAATTCAGATACGCAGTATTTT	CASSEEGTNSDTQYF
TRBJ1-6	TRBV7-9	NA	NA	TGTGCCAGCAGCGATGGACGCGGGAATTCACCCCTCCACTTT	CASSDGRGNSPLHF
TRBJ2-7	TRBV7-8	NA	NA	TGTGCCAGCAGCTGGGGGCTGCTTAGCTCCTACGAGCAGTACTTC	CASSWGLLSSYEQYF
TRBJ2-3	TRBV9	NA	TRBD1	TGTGCCAGCAGTGCCCCCGGGACAGGGTTTGCAGATACGCAGTATTTT	CASSAPGTGFADTQYF
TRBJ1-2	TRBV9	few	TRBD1	TGTGCCAGCAGCGTAATTTCAGGGGGCAGCCTTAATGGCTACACCTTC	CASSVISGGSLNGYTF
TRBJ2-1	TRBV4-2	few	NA	TGTGCCAGCAGCCAAGATCACATGGCCTACAATGAGCAGTTCTTC	CASSQDHMAYNEQFF
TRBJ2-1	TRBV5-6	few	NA	TGTGCCAGCAGCCCTGACTGGAGCTCCTACAATGAGCAGTTCTTC	CASSPDWSSYNEQFF